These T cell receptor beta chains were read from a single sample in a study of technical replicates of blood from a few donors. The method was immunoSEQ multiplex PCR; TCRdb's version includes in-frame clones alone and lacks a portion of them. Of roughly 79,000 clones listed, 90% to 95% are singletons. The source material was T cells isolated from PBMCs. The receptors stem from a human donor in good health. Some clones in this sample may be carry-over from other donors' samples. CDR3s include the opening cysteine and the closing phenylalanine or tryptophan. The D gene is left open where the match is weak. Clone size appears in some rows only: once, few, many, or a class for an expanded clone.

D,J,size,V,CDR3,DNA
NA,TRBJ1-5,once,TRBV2,CASRQGYNQPQHF,TGTGCCAGCAGACAGGGCTACAATCAGCCCCAGCATTTT
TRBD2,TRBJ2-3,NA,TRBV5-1,CASSLRARTSGRTRDTQYF,TGCGCCAGCAGCCTGAGAGCCCGGACTAGCGGGAGAACAAGAGATACGCAGTATTTT
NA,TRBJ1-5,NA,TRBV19,CASSDIGQAPNQPQHF,TGTGCCAGTAGTGACATTGGACAAGCCCCCAATCAGCCCCAGCATTTT
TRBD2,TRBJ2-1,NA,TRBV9,CASSVVYRRLAGGNSYNEQFF,TGTGCCAGCAGCGTAGTCTATCGTCGGCTAGCGGGGGGGAACTCCTACAATGAGCAGTTCTTC
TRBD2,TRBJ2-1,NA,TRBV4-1,CASSRDGGRGGDEQFF,TGCGCCAGCAGCCGAGACGGCGGGAGGGGCGGGGATGAGCAGTTCTTC
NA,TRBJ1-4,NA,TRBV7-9,CASTSSGVANEKLFF,TGTGCCAGCACCTCTTCCGGGGTGGCTAATGAAAAACTGTTTTTT
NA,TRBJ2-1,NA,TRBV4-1,CASSQESSEQFF,TGCGCCAGCAGCCAAGAGTCGAGCGAGCAGTTCTTC
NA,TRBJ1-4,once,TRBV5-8,CASSLDSNEKLFF,TGTGCCAGCAGCTTGGACAGCAATGAAAAACTGTTTTTT
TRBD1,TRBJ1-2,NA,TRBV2,CASRKQGTGANYGYTF,TGTGCCAGCAGGAAACAGGGGACGGGAGCTAACTATGGCTACACCTTC
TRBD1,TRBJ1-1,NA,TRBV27,CASRRQGEWTEAFF,TGTGCCAGCAGAAGACAGGGAGAGTGGACTGAAGCTTTCTTT